What follows are 5 T cell receptor beta chains derived from one specimen sequenced in a study of metastatic and nonmetastatic thyroid tumors. Nobody among the patients had been given any treatment before thyroid surgery. TCRdb re-analyzed the PCR reads through MiXCR. The table shows around 21,000 clones, with 37% occurring only once. Specimen: tumor tissue. All receptors derive from a female donor with papillary thyroid cancer or a benign thyroid nodule (not recorded which). Some clones in this sample may be carry-over from other donors' samples.

The table lists this clone with a few counts. The CDR3 sequence is CATSDSGQDTGELFF. CDR3 nucleotide sequence: TGTGCCACCAGTGATTCGGGACAGGACACCGGGGAGCTGTTTTTT. The rearrangement joins TRBV24-1 to TRBJ2-2; 8 nucleotides line up with TRBD1. J gave up 3 bases and V 2 bases, and 1 base lay outside the gene matches. The CDR3 contains 15 residues. Germline CDR1 KGHDR, CDR2 SFDVKD.

This clone came up a few times. The chain recombines TRBV6-1 with TRBJ1-1, with a tentative D call TRBD1 (5 bases). The CDR3 loop spans 15 amino acids. With 10 bases removed from V and 4 bases from J, the gap between germline ends came to 22 bases. CDR1 is MNHNS, CDR2 SASEGT, per germline. The CDR3 DNA sequence: TGTGCCATCAGGCAGGGCCCAGGCGGGAGCACTGAAGCTTTCTTT. It specifies CAIRQGPGGSTEAFF.

The CDR3 loop reads CASSIGGGYGYTF. DNA for the CDR3: TGTGCCAGTAGTATTGGGGGTGGCTATGGCTACACCTTC. This chain uses TRBV19 with TRBJ1-2, with a tentative D call TRBD1 (5 bases). The CDR3 has 13 amino acids. CDR1 is LNHDA, CDR2 SQIVND, per germline (reference sequence). V lost 3 bases and J lost 4, with 9 bases in between.

This clone was recorded a few times. The chain couples TRBV6-1 to TRBJ2-2, with 11 nucleotides matching TRBD1. Losses at the gene ends were 6 bases for V and 5 bases for J; bases not matched to a gene: 2. Germline CDR1 reads MNHNS; CDR2 reads SASEGT. There are 14 residues in the CDR3. CDR3 DNA sequence: TGTGCCAGCAGGGGGACAGGGGGAACCGGGGAGCTGTTTTTT. It encodes CASRGTGGTGELFF.

The chain couples TRBV25-1 to TRBJ1-1; 9 bases match TRBD1. V was clipped by 5 bases and J by 3 bases; unmatched bases: 7. Germline CDR1 MGHDK, CDR2 SYGVNS. The length of the CDR3 is 15 residues. The CDR3 sequence is CASSIGWDRDTEAFF. The CDR3 nucleotides read TGTGCCAGCAGTATTGGATGGGACAGGGACACTGAAGCTTTCTTT.